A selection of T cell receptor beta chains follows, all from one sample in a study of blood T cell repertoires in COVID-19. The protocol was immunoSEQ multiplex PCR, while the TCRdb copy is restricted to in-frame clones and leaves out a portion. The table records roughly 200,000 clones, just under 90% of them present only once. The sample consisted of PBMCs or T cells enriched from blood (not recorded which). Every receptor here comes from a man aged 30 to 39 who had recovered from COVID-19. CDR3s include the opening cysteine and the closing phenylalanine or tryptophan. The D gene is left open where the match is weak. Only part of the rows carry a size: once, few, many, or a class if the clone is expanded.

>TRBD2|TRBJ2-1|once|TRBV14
CASSHTTGLGQGGEQFF
TGTGCCAGCAGCCACACTACGGGACTAGGTCAAGGCGGTGAGCAGTTCTTC
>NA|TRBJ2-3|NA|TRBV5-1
CASTEAGADTQYF
TGCGCCAGCACCGAAGCTGGTGCAGATACGCAGTATTTT
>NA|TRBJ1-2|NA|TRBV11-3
CASSALPESYTF
TGTGCCAGCAGCGCACTGCCTGAGAGCTACACCTTC
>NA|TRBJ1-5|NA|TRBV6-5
CASSYLGVDQPQHF
TGTGCCAGCAGTTACTTAGGGGTCGATCAGCCCCAGCATTTT
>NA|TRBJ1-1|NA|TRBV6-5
CASSQAGAEAFF
TGTGCCAGCAGTCAGGCGGGCGCTGAAGCTTTCTTT
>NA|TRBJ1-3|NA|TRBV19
CASSIRDMLSGNTIYF
TGTGCCAGTAGTATCCGGGACATGCTCTCTGGAAACACCATATATTTT
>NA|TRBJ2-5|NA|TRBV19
CASRSLVHQETQYF
TGTGCCAGTAGAAGCCTTGTCCACCAAGAGACCCAGTACTTC
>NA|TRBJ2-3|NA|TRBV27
CASSSFSTDTQYF
TGTGCCAGCAGTTCCTTTAGCACAGATACGCAGTATTTT
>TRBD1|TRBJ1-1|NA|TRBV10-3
CAIRGDRANTEAFF
TGTGCCATCAGGGGGGACAGGGCGAACACTGAAGCTTTCTTT
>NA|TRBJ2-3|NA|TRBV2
CASSESGAGEFWRSPTDTQYF
TGTGCCAGCAGTGAGTCCGGGGCAGGGGAATTCTGGCGGAGCCCCACAGATACGCAGTATTTT
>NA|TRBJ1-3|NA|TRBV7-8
CASSPTGSSGNTIYF
TGTGCCAGCAGCCCTACAGGGTCCTCTGGAAACACCATATATTTT
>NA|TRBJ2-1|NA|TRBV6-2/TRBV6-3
CASSYNYEQFF
TGTGCCAGCAGTTACAACTATGAGCAGTTCTTC
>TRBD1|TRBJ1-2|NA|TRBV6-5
CASRTTGGYYGYTF
TGTGCCAGCAGAACGACAGGGGGCTACTATGGCTACACCTTC
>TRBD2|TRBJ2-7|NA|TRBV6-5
CASSPTSGGDEQYF
TGTGCCAGCAGTCCGACTAGCGGGGGGGACGAGCAGTACTTC
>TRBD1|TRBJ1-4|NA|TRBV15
CATSFDRGPNEKLFF
TGTGCCACCAGCTTCGACAGGGGTCCTAATGAAAAACTGTTTTTT
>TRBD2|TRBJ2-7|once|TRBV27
CASSLIAGGLAGGPKYEQYF
TGTGCCAGCAGTTTGATTGCCGGCGGACTAGCGGGAGGGCCAAAGTACGAGCAGTACTTC
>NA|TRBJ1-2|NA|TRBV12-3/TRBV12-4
CASSFIGGYTF
TGTGCCAGCAGTTTCATCGGTGGCTACACCTTC
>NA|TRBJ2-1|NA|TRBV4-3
CASSQDGARGSDEQFF
TGCGCCAGCAGCCAAGATGGCGCTAGGGGGTCAGATGAGCAGTTCTTC
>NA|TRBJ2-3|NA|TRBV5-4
CASSLVGTHTQYF
TGTGCCAGCAGCTTGGTGGGGACTCATACGCAGTATTTT
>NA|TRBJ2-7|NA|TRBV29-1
CSVIPQGSYEQYF
TGCAGCGTTATCCCCCAGGGGAGCTACGAGCAGTACTTC
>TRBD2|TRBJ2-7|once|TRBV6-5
CASRAGGLNEQYF
TGTGCCAGCCGAGCGGGGGGGCTAAACGAGCAGTACTTC
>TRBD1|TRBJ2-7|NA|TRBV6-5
CASSRPGQAGYEQYF
TGTGCCAGCAGTCGCCCGGGACAGGCAGGCTACGAGCAGTACTTC